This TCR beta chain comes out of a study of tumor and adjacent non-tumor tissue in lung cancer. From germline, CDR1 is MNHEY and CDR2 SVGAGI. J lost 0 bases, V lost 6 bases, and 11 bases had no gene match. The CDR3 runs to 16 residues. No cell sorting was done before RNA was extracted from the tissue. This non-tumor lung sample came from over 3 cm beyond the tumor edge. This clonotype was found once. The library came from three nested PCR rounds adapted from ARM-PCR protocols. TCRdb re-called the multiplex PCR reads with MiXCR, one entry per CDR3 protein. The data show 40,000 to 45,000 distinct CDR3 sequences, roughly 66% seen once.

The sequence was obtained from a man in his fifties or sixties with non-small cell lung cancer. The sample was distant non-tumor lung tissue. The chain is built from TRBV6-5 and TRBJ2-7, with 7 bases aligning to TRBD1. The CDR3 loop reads CASSRDSRGSSYEQYF. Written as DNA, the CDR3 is TGTGCCAGCAGCCGGGACAGCAGAGGAAGCTCCTACGAGCAGTACTTC.